This T cell receptor (beta chain) was sequenced in a study of blood T cells in healthy people across ages. General observations from the study: Naive T cell percentage showed a strong correlation with TCR beta diversity.

The authors ran a second PCR of 7 to 11 cycles using a sample-barcoded 5' primer and a J-beta primer mix. Samples each returned at least 3 million CDR3-containing paired-end reads. TCRdb reprocessed the 5' RACE reads with MiXCR, giving one entry per CDR3 protein. The repertoire has 850,000 to 1,300,000 distinct CDR3 sequences, 35% to 50% of them found once; the top ten carry around 18%. This clonotype turned up a few times. Its antigen is unidentified. The donors, healthy Caucasians from Russia, were aged 6 to 90. Per sample, at least 5.5 micrograms of total RNA were extracted. V trimming: 7 bases; J trimming: 8 bases; junction bases outside the gene matches: 10. CDR3 length: 14 residues. Germline CDR1 and CDR2: DFQATT and SNEGSKA (reference sequence).

The V gene is TRBV20-1, the J gene TRBJ2-1; 11 bases map to TRBD2. The material sequenced was blood. This TCR came from a woman aged 55-75 years in good health. The CDR3 nucleotides read TGCAGTGTCCCAACTAGCGGGAGACGCCATGAGCAGTTCTTC. Translation gives CSVPTSGRRHEQFF.